This T cell receptor beta chain was sequenced during a study of T cell repertoires in cytomegalovirus infection. Study background: Indications came from public TCR beta signatures; they pointed to CMV infection and to a matching HLA type. Findings and caveats of the study: There were carriers of CMV plus the relevant HLA, and cumulative public TCR beta family frequency identified them. Predominance within the ex vivo response was attributable to HLA-C-restricted CMV-specific TCR beta clonotypes.

Each CDR3 protein gets one entry after TCRdb re-called the reads with MiXCR. This sample has a few hundred thousand distinct CDR3 sequences, with about a sixth found just once. CDR3 length equals 15 residues. With 2 bases removed from V and 4 bases from J, the gap between germline ends came to 12 bases. Germline-derived CDR1 and CDR2 are SGHNT and YYREEE (reference sequence). As concerns this clonotype: The target antigen is unknown.

This sequence joins TRBV5-4 and TRBJ2-2; the D gene is possibly TRBD2 (6 bases). The sequencing input was PBMCs. The receptor was isolated from a human donor in good health (CMV status not recorded). Some clones in this sample may be carry-over from other donors' samples. CDR3 sequence (DNA): TGTGCCAGCAGCTTAGGGGCGGGGCCCACCGGGGAGCTGTTTTTT. Protein: CASSLGAGPTGELFF.